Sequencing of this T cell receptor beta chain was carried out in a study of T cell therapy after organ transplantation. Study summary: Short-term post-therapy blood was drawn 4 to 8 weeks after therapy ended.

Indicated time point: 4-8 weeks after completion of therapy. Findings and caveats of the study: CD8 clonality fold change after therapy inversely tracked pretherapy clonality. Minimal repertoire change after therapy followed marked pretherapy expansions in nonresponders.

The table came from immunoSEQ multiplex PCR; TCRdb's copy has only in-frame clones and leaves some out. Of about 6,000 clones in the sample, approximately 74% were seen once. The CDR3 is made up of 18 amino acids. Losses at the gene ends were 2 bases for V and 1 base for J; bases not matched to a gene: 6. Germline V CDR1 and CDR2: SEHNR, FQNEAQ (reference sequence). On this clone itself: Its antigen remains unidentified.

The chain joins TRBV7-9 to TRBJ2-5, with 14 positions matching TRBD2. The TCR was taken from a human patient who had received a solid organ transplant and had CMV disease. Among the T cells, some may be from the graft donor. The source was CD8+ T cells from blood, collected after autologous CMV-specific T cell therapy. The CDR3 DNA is TGTGCCAGCAGCTTAACCACGGGACTAGCGGGGGCCCAAGAGACCCAGTACTTC. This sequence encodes CASSLTTGLAGAQETQYF.